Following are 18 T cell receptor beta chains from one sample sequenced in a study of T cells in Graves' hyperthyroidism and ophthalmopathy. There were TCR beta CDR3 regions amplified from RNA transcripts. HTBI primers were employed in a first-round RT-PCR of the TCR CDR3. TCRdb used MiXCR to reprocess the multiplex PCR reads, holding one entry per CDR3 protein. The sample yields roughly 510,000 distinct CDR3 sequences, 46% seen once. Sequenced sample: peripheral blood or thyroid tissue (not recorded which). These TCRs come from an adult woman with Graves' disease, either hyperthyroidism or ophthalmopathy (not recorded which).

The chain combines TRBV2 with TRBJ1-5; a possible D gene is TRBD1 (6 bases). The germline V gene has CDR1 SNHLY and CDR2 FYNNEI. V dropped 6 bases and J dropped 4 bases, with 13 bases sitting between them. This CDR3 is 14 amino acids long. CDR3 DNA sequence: TGTGCCAGCAGGGCCACAGGGAGGAATCAGCCCCAGCATTTT. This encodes CASRATGRNQPQHF.

The CDR3 DNA is TGTGCCAGCAGTTCCCTCGACAGGGCCAACGTCCTGACTTTC. This sequence encodes CASSSLDRANVLTF. The chain links TRBV28 to TRBJ2-6; unclear D gene. Trimming pared 4 bases from V and 5 bases from J, leaving 9 bases between. This CDR3 has 14 residues. Germline-derived CDR1 and CDR2 are MDHEN and SYDVKM.

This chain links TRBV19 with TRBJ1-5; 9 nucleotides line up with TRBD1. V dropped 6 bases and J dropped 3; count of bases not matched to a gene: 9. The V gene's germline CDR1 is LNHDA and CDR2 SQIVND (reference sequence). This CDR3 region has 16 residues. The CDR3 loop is CASSTGTGHSNQPQHF. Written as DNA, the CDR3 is TGTGCCAGTAGCACCGGGACAGGGCATTCCAATCAGCCCCAGCATTTT.

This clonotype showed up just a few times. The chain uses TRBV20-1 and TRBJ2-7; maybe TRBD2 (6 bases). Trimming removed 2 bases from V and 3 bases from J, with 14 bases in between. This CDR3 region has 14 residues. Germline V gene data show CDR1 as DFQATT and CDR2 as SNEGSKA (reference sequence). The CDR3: CSARPAGQYYEQYF. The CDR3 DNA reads TGCAGTGCTAGACCAGCGGGCCAATACTACGAGCAGTACTTC.

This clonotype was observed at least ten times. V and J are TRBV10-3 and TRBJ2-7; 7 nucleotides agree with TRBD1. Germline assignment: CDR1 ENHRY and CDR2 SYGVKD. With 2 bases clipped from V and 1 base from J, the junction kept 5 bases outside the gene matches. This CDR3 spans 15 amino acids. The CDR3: CAISERQGDSYEQYF. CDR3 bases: TGTGCCATCAGTGAGCGGCAGGGGGATTCCTACGAGCAGTACTTC.

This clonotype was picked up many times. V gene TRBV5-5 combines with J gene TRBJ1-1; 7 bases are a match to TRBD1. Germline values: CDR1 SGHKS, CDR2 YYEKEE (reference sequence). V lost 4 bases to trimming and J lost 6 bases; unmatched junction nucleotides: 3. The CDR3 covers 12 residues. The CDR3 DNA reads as TGTGCCAGCAGCCAGGGGGGCCCTGAAGCTTTCTTT. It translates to CASSQGGPEAFF. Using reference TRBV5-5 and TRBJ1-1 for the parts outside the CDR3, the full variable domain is DAGVTQSPTHLIKTRGQQVTLRCSPISGHKSVSWYQQVLGQGPQFIFQYYEKEERGRGNFPDRFSARQFPNYSSELNVNALLLGDSALYLCASSQGGPEAFFGQGTRLTVV.

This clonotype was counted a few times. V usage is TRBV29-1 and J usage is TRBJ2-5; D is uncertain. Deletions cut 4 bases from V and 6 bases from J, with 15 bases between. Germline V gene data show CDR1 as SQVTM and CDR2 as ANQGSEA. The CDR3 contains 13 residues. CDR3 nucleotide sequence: TGCAGCGTTGGGCCCTGGGTAGGGAAGACCCAGTACTTC. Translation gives CSVGPWVGKTQYF.

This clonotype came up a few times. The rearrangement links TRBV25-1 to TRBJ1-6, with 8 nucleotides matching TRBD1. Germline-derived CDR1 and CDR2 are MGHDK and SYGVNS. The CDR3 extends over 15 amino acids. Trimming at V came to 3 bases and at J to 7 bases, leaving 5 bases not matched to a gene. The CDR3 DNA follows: TGTGCCAGCAGTGATGGAACAGGGGGGAATTCACCCCTCCACTTT. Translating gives CASSDGTGGNSPLHF.

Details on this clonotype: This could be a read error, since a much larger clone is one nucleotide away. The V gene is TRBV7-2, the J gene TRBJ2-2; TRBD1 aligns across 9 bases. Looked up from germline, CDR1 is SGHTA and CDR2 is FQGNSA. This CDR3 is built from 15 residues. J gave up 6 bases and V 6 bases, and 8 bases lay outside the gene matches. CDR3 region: CASRQDRGYSGELFF. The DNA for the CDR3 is TGTGCCAGCAGACAGGACAGGGGATACTCCGGGGAGCTGTTTTTT.

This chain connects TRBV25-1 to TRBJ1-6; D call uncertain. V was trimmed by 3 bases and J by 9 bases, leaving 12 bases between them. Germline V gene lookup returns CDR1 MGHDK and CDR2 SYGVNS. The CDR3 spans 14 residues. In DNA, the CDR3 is TGTGCCAGCAGTGACCCCGGGGTCGGTTCACCCCTCCACTTT. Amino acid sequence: CASSDPGVGSPLHF.

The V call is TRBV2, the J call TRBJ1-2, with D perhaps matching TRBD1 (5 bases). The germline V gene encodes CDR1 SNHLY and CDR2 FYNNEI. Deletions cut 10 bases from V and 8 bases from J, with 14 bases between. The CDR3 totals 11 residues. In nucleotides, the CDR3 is TGTGCCAACAGGCAGGGCGGCGGCTACACCTTC. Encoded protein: CANRQGGGYTF. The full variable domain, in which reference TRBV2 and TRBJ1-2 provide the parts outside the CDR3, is EPEVTQTPSHQVTQMGQEVILRCVPISNHLYFYWYRQILGQKVEFLVSFYNNEISEKSEIFDDQFSVERPDGSNFTLKIRSTKLEDSAMYFCANRQGGGYTFGSGTRLTVV.

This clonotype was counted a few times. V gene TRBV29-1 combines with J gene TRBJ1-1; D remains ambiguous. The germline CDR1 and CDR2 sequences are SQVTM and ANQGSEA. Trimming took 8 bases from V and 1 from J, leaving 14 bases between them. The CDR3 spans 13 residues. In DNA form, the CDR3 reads TGCAGCCTATCTAGGGTGGGGAACACTGAAGCTTTCTTT. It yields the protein CSLSRVGNTEAFF.

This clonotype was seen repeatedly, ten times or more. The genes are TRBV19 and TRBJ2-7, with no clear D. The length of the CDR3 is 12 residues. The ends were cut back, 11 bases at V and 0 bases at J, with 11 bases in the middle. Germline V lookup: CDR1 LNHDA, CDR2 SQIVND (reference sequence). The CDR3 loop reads CAPKRSSYEQYF. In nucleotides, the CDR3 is TGTGCCCCCAAGAGGAGCTCCTACGAGCAGTACTTC.

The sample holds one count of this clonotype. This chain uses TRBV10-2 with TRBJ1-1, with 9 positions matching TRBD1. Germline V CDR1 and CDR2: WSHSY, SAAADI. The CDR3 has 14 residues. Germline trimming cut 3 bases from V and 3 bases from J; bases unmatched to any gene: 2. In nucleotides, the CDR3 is TGCGCCAGCAGTGACGGACAGGGGTACACTGAAGCTTTCTTT. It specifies CASSDGQGYTEAFF.

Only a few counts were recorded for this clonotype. The CDR3 DNA sequence: TGTGCCAGCAGGCCGGGACAGGGAGACACTGAAGCTTTCTTT. It is translated as CASRPGQGDTEAFF. The chain carries TRBV27 and TRBJ1-1, with 9 bases fitting TRBD1. V trimming: 6 bases; J trimming: 3 bases; junction bases outside the gene matches: 5. The CDR3 has 14 residues. The V gene's germline CDR1 is MNHEY and CDR2 SMNVEV (reference sequence).

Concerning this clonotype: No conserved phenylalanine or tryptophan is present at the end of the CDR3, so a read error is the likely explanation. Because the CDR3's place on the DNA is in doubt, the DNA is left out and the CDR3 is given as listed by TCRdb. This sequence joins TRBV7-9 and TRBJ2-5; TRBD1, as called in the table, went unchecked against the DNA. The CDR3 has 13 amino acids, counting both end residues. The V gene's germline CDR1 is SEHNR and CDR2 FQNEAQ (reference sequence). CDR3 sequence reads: CASSHGQANTGEL.

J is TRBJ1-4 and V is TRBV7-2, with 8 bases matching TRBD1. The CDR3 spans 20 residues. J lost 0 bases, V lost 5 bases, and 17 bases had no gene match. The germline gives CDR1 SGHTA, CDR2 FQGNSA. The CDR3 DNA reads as TGTGCCAGCAGCCAAGATCAAGGACAGGGACGTCTGTCAACTAATGAAAAACTGTTTTTT. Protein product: CASSQDQGQGRLSTNEKLFF.

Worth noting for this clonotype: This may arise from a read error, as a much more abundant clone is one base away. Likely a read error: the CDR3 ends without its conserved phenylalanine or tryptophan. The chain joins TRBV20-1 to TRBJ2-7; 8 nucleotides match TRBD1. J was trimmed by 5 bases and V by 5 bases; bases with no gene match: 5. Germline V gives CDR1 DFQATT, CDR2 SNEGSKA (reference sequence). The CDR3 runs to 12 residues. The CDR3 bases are TGCAGTGCTGGACAGGGCGTCAACGAGCAGTACTGC. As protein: CSAGQGVNEQYC.